A single sample gave rise to the 32 T cell receptor beta chains below, sequenced in a study of shared clonotypes between healthy human individuals. The repertoire was sequenced with immunoSEQ multiplex PCR; TCRdb's copy has only in-frame clones and lacks some. The sample holds about 2 million clones, over 85% seen once. The sample was naive CD4+ T cells sorted from blood. Subset defined: CD45RA+ positively selected. The source is a man between 18 and 29 years old in good health.

There are a few counts of this clone. This sequence joins TRBV5-6 and TRBJ2-3; D possibly matches TRBD1 or TRBD2 (5 bases each). Looked up from germline, CDR1 is SGHDT and CDR2 is YYEEEE. This CDR3 comprises 15 residues. V was trimmed by 5 bases and J by 4 bases, leaving 17 bases between them. The CDR3 nucleotides are TGTGCCAGCAGGCTGGGACCCCTAGGGTCAGATACGCAGTATTTT. It translates to CASRLGPLGSDTQYF.

The chain uses TRBV4-1 and TRBJ1-1; 7 positions match TRBD1. This CDR3 contains 14 residues. In germline, CDR1 is MGHRA, CDR2 YSYEKL. V lost 1 base, J lost 11 bases, and 10 bases stayed unmatched. The CDR3 here is CASSQVAGGTSAFF. CDR3 sequence (DNA): TGCGCCAGCAGCCAAGTTGCAGGGGGGACCTCGGCTTTCTTT.

This chain links TRBV2 with TRBJ2-1; 7 bases match TRBD2. The V gene's germline CDR1 is SNHLY and CDR2 FYNNEI. CDR3 length: 16 residues. Trimming cost V 1 base and J 1 base; bases outside gene matches: 4. The CDR3 sequence is CASSEGGGGSYNEQFF. CDR3 DNA: TGTGCCAGCAGTGAAGGCGGGGGAGGATCCTACAATGAGCAGTTCTTC.

The chain employs TRBV5-1 and TRBJ2-3; 10 nucleotides align to TRBD1. This CDR3 spans 14 amino acids. The V gene end was trimmed by 6 bases and the J gene end by 4 bases; junction bases not matched to a gene: 5. Germline V gene sequence: CDR1 SGHRS, CDR2 YFSETQ. In DNA, the CDR3 is TGCGCCAGCATCCCGGGACAGGGGTCAGATACGCAGTATTTT. It specifies CASIPGQGSDTQYF.

This clone was counted once. This rearrangement joins TRBV14 to TRBJ1-5; the match to TRBD1 covers 12 bases. Germline V gene lookup returns CDR1 SGHDN and CDR2 FVKESK. V lost 1 base and J lost 9; bases outside the gene matches: 7. The CDR3 covers 16 residues. CDR3 in DNA: TGTGCCAGCAGCCAAGGGGACAGGGGGCAGGTTGCGCCCCAGCATTTT. Its protein is CASSQGDRGQVAPQHF.

CDR3 in amino acids: CASSLSSGRAQGLDTQYF. CDR3 coding DNA: TGTGCCAGCAGCTTAAGCAGCGGGAGGGCCCAAGGATTAGATACGCAGTATTTT. The genes are TRBV7-4 and TRBJ2-3; the match to TRBD2 covers 10 bases. The CDR3 runs to 18 residues. Germline CDR1 and CDR2: SGHVT and SQSDAQ. V lost 2 bases, J lost 5 bases, and 13 bases stayed unmatched.

This clone was observed a few times. This chain links TRBV10-2 with TRBJ2-7; 7 positions match TRBD2. V shed 6 bases and J 3 bases; nucleotides not matched to a gene: 11. The CDR3 totals 15 residues. From germline, CDR1 is WSHSY and CDR2 SAAADI. This chain's CDR3 is CASSEGSGKIYEQYF. The CDR3 DNA is TGCGCCAGCAGCGAGGGGAGCGGGAAGATCTACGAGCAGTACTTC.

V is TRBV7-2 and J is TRBJ1-1, with D possibly matching TRBD1 (6 bases). Deletions cut 5 bases from V and 3 bases from J, with 13 bases between. Germline V gene lookup returns CDR1 SGHTA and CDR2 FQGNSA. The CDR3 length is 14 residues. CDR3 sequence (DNA): TGTGCCAGCAGCGCCAACAGGGTTGACACTGAAGCTTTCTTT. It yields the protein CASSANRVDTEAFF.

The rearrangement links TRBV6-5 to TRBJ1-2; 9 bases agree with TRBD1. Germline V gene sequence: CDR1 MNHEY, CDR2 SVGAGI. The trim removed 6 bases at V and 2 bases at J, leaving 4 bases unmatched. The CDR3 totals 14 residues. CDR3 protein: CASSLGTGNYGYTF. The CDR3 DNA sequence: TGTGCCAGCAGCCTCGGGACAGGGAACTATGGCTACACCTTC.

The sample holds many counts of this clone. This chain uses TRBV2 with TRBJ1-5; a weak D match, TRBD1 (6 bases). V was trimmed by 8 bases and J by 11 bases, leaving 13 bases between them. Germline CDR1 SNHLY, CDR2 FYNNEI. This CDR3 has 11 amino acids. CDR3 DNA sequence: TGTGCCAGCGATGAGGGGGGGGCCCAGCATTTT. Protein: CASDEGGAQHF.

This clone was observed once. The chain uses TRBV30 and TRBJ2-1; 9 nucleotides match TRBD2. Per the germline V gene, CDR1 is GTSNPN and CDR2 is SVGIG (reference sequence). J was trimmed by 7 bases and V by 0 bases; bases with no gene match: 10. The CDR3 has 16 residues. The CDR3 here is CAWSVGASGAWNEQFF. The CDR3 nucleotides are TGTGCCTGGAGTGTAGGTGCTAGCGGGGCCTGGAATGAGCAGTTCTTC.

J is TRBJ2-7 and V is TRBV19, with 11 bases aligning to TRBD2. The junction had 6 bases not matched to a gene; V was cut back by 4 bases and J by 4 bases. The V gene's germline CDR1 is LNHDA and CDR2 SQIVND (reference sequence). This CDR3 has 15 amino acids. The CDR3 DNA follows: TGTGCCAGTAGTACCCAACTAGCGGGGGTGTACGAGCAGTACTTC. Protein: CASSTQLAGVYEQYF.

The chain is built from TRBV5-1 and TRBJ2-5; 9 nucleotides agree with TRBD1. In germline, CDR1 is SGHRS, CDR2 YFSETQ. J gave up 5 bases and V 2 bases, and 4 bases lay outside the gene matches. This CDR3 comprises 14 residues. The chain's CDR3 is CASSLQGAFETQYF. The CDR3 DNA reads as TGCGCCAGCAGCTTACAGGGGGCCTTCGAGACCCAGTACTTC.

J is TRBJ2-7 and V is TRBV27; the D call may be TRBD1 or TRBD2 (6 bases each). In germline, CDR1 is MNHEY, CDR2 SMNVEV (reference sequence). The CDR3 loop spans 13 amino acids. Trimming removed 2 bases from V and 7 bases from J, with 12 bases in between. The CDR3 nucleotides read TGTGCCAGCAGTTTACTTACAGGGACTGAGCAGTACTTC. It translates to CASSLLTGTEQYF.

This sequence joins TRBV6-5 and TRBJ2-5; D gene uncertain. The V gene lost 7 bases and the J gene lost 4 bases, with 19 bases spanning the gap. This CDR3 has 15 residues. CDR1 is MNHEY, CDR2 SVGAGI, per germline. CDR3 DNA sequence: TGTGCCAGCACCAAAGGGTGGGGTTCGGCAGAGACCCAGTACTTC. Its protein is CASTKGWGSAETQYF.

CDR3 amino acids: CSVAKTSYNEQFF. CDR3 nucleotides: TGCAGCGTTGCGAAGACCTCCTACAATGAGCAGTTCTTC. The rearrangement uses TRBV29-1 and TRBJ2-1, with no clear D. This CDR3 comprises 13 residues. The germline V and J ends were trimmed by 4 bases and 0 bases, with 7 bases remaining between them. The germline CDR1 and CDR2 sequences are SQVTM and ANQGSEA.

The chain combines TRBV25-1 with TRBJ2-1, with 7 bases lining up with TRBD2. Looked up from germline, CDR1 is MGHDK and CDR2 is SYGVNS. The J segment lost 2 bases and the V segment lost 1 base, leaving 5 bases of the junction unmatched. The CDR3 consists of 16 residues. The CDR3 region has the DNA TGTGCCAGCAGTGAATTGGGGGGGGTTACCTACAATGAGCAGTTCTTC. Amino acids: CASSELGGVTYNEQFF.

The CDR3 DNA follows: TGTGCCAGTAGGAGAGGACAGGCCCCGTCCTACGAGCAGTACTTC. This translates into CASRRGQAPSYEQYF. The chain joins TRBV19 to TRBJ2-7, with 7 bases identical to TRBD1. Germline CDR1 is LNHDA and CDR2 is SQIVND (reference sequence). This CDR3 has 15 residues. After removal of 6 bases from V and 1 base from J, the junction contained 9 bases not matched to a gene.

A single count supports this clone. The chain has TRBV2 and TRBJ1-4; the D gene is possibly TRBD1 (6 bases). The ends were cut back, 3 bases at V and 4 bases at J, with 12 bases in the middle. The CDR3 is 15 residues long. The germline gives CDR1 SNHLY, CDR2 FYNNEI. The CDR3 here is CASSETTGVNEKLFF. The CDR3, as DNA: TGTGCCAGCAGTGAGACGACAGGCGTTAATGAAAAACTGTTTTTT.

This chain uses TRBV19 with TRBJ1-4, with 7 bases matching TRBD1. This CDR3 spans 13 amino acids. The V and J ends lost 10 bases and 5 bases, in that order; junction bases with no gene match: 7. CDR1 and CDR2 (germline): LNHDA, SQIVND (reference sequence). CDR3 DNA: TGTGCCACTTGCGGCAGGGGGAATGAAAAACTGTTTTTT. This sequence encodes CATCGRGNEKLFF. The complete variable domain, with remaining parts taken from reference TRBV19 and TRBJ1-4, reads DGGITQSPKYLFRKEGQNVTLSCEQNLNHDAMYWYRQDPGQGLRLIYYSQIVNDFQKGDIAEGYSVSREKKESFPLTVTSAQKNPTAFYLCATCGRGNEKLFFGSGTQLSVL.

This chain links TRBV6-6 with TRBJ2-7, with TRBD1 matching over 8 bases. The CDR3 is 14 amino acids. V shed 0 bases and J 7 bases; nucleotides not matched to a gene: 5. Per the germline V gene, CDR1 is MNHNY and CDR2 is SVGAGI (reference sequence). The CDR3 region has the DNA TGTGCCAGCAGTTACTCTCAGGGGGCTGTAGAGCAGTACTTC. It encodes CASSYSQGAVEQYF.

The rearrangement uses TRBV14 and TRBJ2-6; D is ambiguous. CDR1 is SGHDN, CDR2 FVKESK, per germline. The CDR3 is made up of 14 amino acids. V was clipped by 0 bases and J by 2 bases, with 2 bases between them. In DNA form, the CDR3 reads TGTGCCAGCAGCCAAGACGCTGGGGCCAACGTCCTGACTTTC. It is translated as CASSQDAGANVLTF. The whole variable domain, remainder taken from reference TRBV14 and TRBJ2-6, is EAGVTQFPSHSVIEKGQTVTLRCDPISGHDNLYWYRRVMGKEIKFLLHFVKESKQDESGMPNNRFLAERTGGTYSTLKVQPAELEDSGVYFCASSQDAGANVLTFGAGSRLTVL.

Note on this clone: Other DNA sequences in this specimen translate into the identical CDR3. The chain recombines TRBV28 with TRBJ2-7; possible D gene TRBD1, 5 bases. The CDR3 has 14 amino acids. The germline CDR1 and CDR2 sequences are MDHEN and SYDVKM. V was cut by 4 bases and J by 0 bases, with 10 bases left in between. In nucleotides, the CDR3 is TGTGCCAGCAGTTCAGGCCAGGGCTCCTACGAGCAGTACTTC. Its translation: CASSSGQGSYEQYF.

This chain's CDR3 is CASSFTSGPKNIQYF. CDR3 coding DNA: TGTGCCAGTAGCTTCACCTCGGGACCCAAAAACATTCAGTACTTC. This chain uses TRBV19 with TRBJ2-4; D may be TRBD1 or TRBD2 (5 bases each). CDR1 is LNHDA and CDR2 is SQIVND in the germline V gene (reference sequence). The CDR3 covers 15 residues. V dropped 6 bases and J dropped 2 bases, with 14 bases sitting between them. Complete variable domain (other parts from reference TRBV19 and TRBJ2-4): DGGITQSPKYLFRKEGQNVTLSCEQNLNHDAMYWYRQDPGQGLRLIYYSQIVNDFQKGDIAEGYSVSREKKESFPLTVTSAQKNPTAFYLCASSFTSGPKNIQYFGAGTRLSVL.

Note on this clone: Other DNA sequences of this sample code for an identical CDR3. V usage is TRBV5-1 and J usage is TRBJ2-3, with TRBD2 matching 9 bases. This CDR3 has 15 amino acids. The V gene's germline CDR1 is SGHRS and CDR2 YFSETQ. Losses at the gene ends were 3 bases for V and 1 base for J; bases not matched to a gene: 3. Written as DNA, the CDR3 is TGCGCCAGCAGCTCTAGACTAGCGGGCACAGATACGCAGTATTTT. Protein: CASSSRLAGTDTQYF.

Remarks on this clone: Other DNA sequences in the sample encode the same CDR3. V is TRBV30 and J is TRBJ2-7; a possible D gene is TRBD1 (6 bases). V lost 1 base and J lost 2, with 9 bases in between. From germline, CDR1 is GTSNPN and CDR2 SVGIG (reference sequence). The CDR3 consists of 13 residues. The CDR3 sequence: CAWSGDRTYEQYF. The CDR3 bases are TGTGCCTGGAGTGGAGACAGGACCTACGAGCAGTACTTC.

This sequence joins TRBV2 and TRBJ1-1, with a possible D match to TRBD1 (6 bases). The CDR3 runs 13 residues. Germline loops: CDR1 SNHLY, CDR2 FYNNEI. V was shortened by 8 bases and J by 0 bases, with 10 bases between the two germline ends. CDR3 in DNA: TGTGCCAGCCACAGGGAGTTGAACACTGAAGCTTTCTTT. It yields the protein CASHRELNTEAFF.

This clone was seen once. V gene TRBV18 combines with J gene TRBJ1-6; 10 bases line up with TRBD1. V trimming: 2 bases; J trimming: 9 bases; junction bases outside the gene matches: 7. The germline V gene has CDR1 KGHSH and CDR2 LQKENI. The CDR3 runs 16 residues. The CDR3 DNA sequence: TGTGCCAGCTCACCAAGTGGGACAGGGGCCCGTTCACCCCTCCACTTT. Protein product: CASSPSGTGARSPLHF.

This clone was recorded once. The rearrangement uses TRBV5-1 and TRBJ2-5, with 9 bases aligning to TRBD1. V trimming: 3 bases; J trimming: 9 bases; junction bases outside the gene matches: 12. CDR1 and CDR2 from the germline V gene are SGHRS and YFSETQ. This CDR3 is built from 15 residues. CDR3 amino acids: CASSSDSGGQGAQYF. Written as DNA, the CDR3 is TGCGCCAGCAGCTCCGACTCCGGGGGACAGGGTGCCCAGTACTTC.

The V gene is TRBV4-2, the J gene TRBJ1-2; D perhaps matches TRBD1 (5 bases). The V and J ends lost 5 bases and 3 bases respectively, with 19 bases between them. Per germline, CDR1 LGHNA and CDR2 YNFKEQ. The CDR3 is made up of 16 amino acids. The CDR3, as DNA: TGTGCCAGCAGCATAGAAGACCGCGGGGCTGACTATGGCTACACCTTC. Its protein product is CASSIEDRGADYGYTF.

V usage is TRBV29-1 and J usage is TRBJ2-7; 12 bases align to TRBD1. The germline CDR1 and CDR2 sequences are SQVTM and ANQGSEA. Germline trimming cut 7 bases from V and 0 bases from J; bases unmatched to any gene: 19. The CDR3 sequence is 19 residues long. The CDR3 loop is CSASGLGQGAQGFSYEQYF. The CDR3 DNA reads as TGCAGCGCCTCAGGCTTGGGACAGGGGGCGCAAGGTTTCTCCTACGAGCAGTACTTC.

This clone was found a few times. This chain links TRBV19 with TRBJ2-1; possible D gene TRBD2, 6 bases. Germline-derived CDR1 and CDR2 are LNHDA and SQIVND (reference sequence). The CDR3 is 15 amino acids. Deletions cut 4 bases from V and 5 bases from J, with 15 bases between. CDR3: CASSTPWDFNNEQFF. CDR3 in DNA: TGTGCCAGTAGTACCCCCTGGGACTTTAACAATGAGCAGTTCTTC.